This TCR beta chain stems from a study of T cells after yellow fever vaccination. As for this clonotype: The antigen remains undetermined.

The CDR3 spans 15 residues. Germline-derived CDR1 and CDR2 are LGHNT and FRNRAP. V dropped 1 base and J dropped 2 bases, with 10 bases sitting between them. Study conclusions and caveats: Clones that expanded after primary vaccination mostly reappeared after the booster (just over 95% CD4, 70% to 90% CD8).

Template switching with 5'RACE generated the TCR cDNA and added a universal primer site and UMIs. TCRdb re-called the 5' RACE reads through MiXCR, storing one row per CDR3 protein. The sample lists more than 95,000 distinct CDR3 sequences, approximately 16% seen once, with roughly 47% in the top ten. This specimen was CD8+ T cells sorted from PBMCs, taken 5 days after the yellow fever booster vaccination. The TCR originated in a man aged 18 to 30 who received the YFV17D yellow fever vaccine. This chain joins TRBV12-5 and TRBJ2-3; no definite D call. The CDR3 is CASGLGQRHTDTQYF. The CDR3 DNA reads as TGTGCTAGTGGTTTGGGGCAGCGACACACAGATACGCAGTATTTT.